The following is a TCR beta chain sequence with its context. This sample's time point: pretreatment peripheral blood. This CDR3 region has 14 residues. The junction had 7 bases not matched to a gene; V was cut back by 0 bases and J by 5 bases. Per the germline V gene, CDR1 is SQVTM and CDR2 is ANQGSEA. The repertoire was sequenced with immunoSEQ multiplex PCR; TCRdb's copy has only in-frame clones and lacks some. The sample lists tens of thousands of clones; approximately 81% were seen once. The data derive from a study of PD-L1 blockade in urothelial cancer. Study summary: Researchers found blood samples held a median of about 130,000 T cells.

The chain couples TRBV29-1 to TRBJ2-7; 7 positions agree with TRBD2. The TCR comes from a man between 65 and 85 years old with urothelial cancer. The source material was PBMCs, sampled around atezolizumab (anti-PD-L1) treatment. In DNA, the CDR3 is TGCAGCGTTGAAGAAATGCGGGGGAAGAACGAGCAGTACTTC. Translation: CSVEEMRGKNEQYF.